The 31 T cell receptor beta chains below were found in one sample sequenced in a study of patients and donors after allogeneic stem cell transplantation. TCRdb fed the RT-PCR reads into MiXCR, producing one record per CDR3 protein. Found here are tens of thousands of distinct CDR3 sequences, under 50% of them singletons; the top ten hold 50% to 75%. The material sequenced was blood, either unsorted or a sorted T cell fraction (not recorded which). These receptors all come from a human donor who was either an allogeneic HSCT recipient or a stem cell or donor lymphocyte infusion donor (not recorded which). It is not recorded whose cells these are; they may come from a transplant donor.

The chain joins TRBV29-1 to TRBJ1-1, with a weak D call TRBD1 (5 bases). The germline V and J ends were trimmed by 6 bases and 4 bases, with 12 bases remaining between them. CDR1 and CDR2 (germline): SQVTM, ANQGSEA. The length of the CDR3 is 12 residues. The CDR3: CSVRRDGTEAFF. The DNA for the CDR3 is TGCAGCGTCCGCAGGGACGGCACTGAAGCTTTCTTT.

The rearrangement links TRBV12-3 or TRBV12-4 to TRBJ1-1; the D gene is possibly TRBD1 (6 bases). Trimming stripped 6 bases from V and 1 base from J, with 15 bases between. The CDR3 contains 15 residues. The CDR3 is CASSDLGQPNTEAFF. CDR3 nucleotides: TGTGCCAGCAGCGACCTTGGACAGCCGAACACTGAAGCTTTCTTT.

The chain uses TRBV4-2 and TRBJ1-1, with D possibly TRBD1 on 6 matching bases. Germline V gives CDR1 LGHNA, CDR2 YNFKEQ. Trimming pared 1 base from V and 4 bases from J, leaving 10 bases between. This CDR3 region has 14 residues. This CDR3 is CASSQGHRATEAFF. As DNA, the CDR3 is TGTGCCAGCAGCCAAGGTCACAGGGCCACTGAAGCTTTCTTT.

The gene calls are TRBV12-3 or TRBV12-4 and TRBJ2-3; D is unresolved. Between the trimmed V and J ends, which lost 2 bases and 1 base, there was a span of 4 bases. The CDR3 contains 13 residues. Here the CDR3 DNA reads TGTGCCAGCAGTTTAAGGCGCACAGATACGCAGTATTTT. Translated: CASSLRRTDTQYF.

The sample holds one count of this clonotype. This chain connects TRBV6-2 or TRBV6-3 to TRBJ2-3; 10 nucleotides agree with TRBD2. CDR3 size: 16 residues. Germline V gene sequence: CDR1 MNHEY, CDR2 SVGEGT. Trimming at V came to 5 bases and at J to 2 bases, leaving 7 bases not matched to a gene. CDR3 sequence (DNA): TGTGCCAGCAGTCTAGGACTAGCGGAGTTCACAGATACGCAGTATTTT. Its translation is CASSLGLAEFTDTQYF.

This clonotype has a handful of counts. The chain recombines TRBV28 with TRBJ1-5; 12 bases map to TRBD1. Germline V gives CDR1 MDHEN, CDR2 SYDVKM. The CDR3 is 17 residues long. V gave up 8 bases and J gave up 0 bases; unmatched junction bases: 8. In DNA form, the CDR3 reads TGTGCCAGCCGCCCGGGACAGGGGGCATTTAGCAATCAGCCCCAGCATTTT. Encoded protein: CASRPGQGAFSNQPQHF.

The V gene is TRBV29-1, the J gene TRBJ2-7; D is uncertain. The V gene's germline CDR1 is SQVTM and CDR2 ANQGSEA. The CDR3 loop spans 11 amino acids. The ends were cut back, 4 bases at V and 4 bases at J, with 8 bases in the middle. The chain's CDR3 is CSVVAAYEQYF. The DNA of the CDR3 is TGCAGCGTTGTGGCGGCGTACGAGCAGTACTTC.

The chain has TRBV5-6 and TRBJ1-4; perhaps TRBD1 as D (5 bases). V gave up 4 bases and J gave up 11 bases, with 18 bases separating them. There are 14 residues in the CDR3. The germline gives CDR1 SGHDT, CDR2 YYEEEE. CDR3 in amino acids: CASSRPGTLNKLFF. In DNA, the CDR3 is TGTGCCAGCAGCCGTCCCGGGACCTTGAACAAACTGTTTTTT.

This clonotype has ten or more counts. DNA of the CDR3: TGTGCCAGCAGTTTAGTGGGGGGTGGCTATGGCTACACCTTC. The encoded protein is CASSLVGGGYGYTF. This rearrangement joins TRBV12-3 or TRBV12-4 to TRBJ1-2; TRBD1 might be the D (5 bases). The V and J ends lost 1 base and 4 bases respectively, with 10 bases between them. The CDR3 is 14 amino acids.

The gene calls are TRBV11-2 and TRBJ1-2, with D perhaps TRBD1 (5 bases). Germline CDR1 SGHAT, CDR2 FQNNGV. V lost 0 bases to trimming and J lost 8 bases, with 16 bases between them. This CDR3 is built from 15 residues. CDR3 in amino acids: CASSLDLGGEVGYTF. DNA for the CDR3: TGTGCCAGCAGCTTAGATCTTGGAGGGGAGGTCGGCTACACCTTC.

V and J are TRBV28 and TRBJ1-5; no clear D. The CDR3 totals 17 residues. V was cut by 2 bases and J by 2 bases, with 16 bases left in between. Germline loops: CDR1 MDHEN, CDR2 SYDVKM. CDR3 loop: CASSLRLLRRGNQPQHF. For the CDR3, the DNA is TGTGCCAGCAGTTTACGGCTACTGAGGAGGGGCAATCAGCCCCAGCATTTT.

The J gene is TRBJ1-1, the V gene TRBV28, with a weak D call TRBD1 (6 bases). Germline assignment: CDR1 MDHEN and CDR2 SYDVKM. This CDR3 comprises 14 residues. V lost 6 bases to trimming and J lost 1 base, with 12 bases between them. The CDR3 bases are TGTGCCAGCAGCAGGGGATGGCCGAACACTGAAGCTTTCTTT. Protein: CASSRGWPNTEAFF.

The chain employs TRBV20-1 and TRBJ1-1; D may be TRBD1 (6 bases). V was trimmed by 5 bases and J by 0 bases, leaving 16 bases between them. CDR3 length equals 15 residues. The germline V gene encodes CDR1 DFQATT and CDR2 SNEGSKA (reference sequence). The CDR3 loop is CSAGRRGGMNTEAFF. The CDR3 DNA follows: TGCAGTGCTGGGCGGAGGGGGGGTATGAACACTGAAGCTTTCTTT.

CDR3 loop: CASSSGEWKGYTF. For the CDR3, the DNA is TGTGCCAGCAGTTCAGGGGAATGGAAGGGCTACACCTTC. V is TRBV12-3 or TRBV12-4 and J is TRBJ1-2; D may be TRBD1 (6 bases). The CDR3 runs 13 residues. Trimming removed 4 bases from V and 8 bases from J, with 14 bases in between.

CDR3 sequence reads: CASSEGRSSYNEQFF. The CDR3 DNA follows: TGTGCCAGCAGTGAAGGGCGGAGCTCCTACAATGAGCAGTTCTTC. The chain has TRBV2 and TRBJ2-1; D uncertain. The V end was cut by 1 base, the J end by 0 bases, with 7 bases between. The V gene's germline CDR1 is SNHLY and CDR2 FYNNEI. The CDR3 totals 15 residues. Using reference TRBV2 and TRBJ2-1 for the parts outside the CDR3, the full variable domain is EPEVTQTPSHQVTQMGQEVILRCVPISNHLYFYWYRQILGQKVEFLVSFYNNEISEKSEIFDDQFSVERPDGSNFTLKIRSTKLEDSAMYFCASSEGRSSYNEQFFGPGTRLTVL.

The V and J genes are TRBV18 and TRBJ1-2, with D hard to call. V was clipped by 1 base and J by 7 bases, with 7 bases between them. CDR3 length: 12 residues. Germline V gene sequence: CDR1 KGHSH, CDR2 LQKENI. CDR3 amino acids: CASSPRGSGYTF. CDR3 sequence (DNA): TGTGCCAGCTCACCACGGGGATCTGGCTACACCTTC.

CDR3 loop: CASSSWTGDGYTF. In nucleotides, the CDR3 is TGTGCCAGCAGCTCCTGGACAGGGGACGGCTACACCTTC. This chain links TRBV13 with TRBJ1-2; 9 bases align to TRBD1. V shed 4 bases and J 8 bases; nucleotides not matched to a gene: 5. The CDR3 length is 13 residues. Germline V gene lookup returns CDR1 PRHDT and CDR2 FYEKMQ (reference sequence).

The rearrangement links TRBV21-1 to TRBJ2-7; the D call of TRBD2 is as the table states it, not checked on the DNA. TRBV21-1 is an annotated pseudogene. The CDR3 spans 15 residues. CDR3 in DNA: TGTGCCAGCAGCAGCTCGGGACTCCCCTCCTCCGAGCAGTACTTC. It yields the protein CASSSSGLPSSEQYF.

The CDR3 nucleotides read TGTGCCGGACGACACGGAGATAATTCACCCCTCCACTTT. Translating gives CAGRHGDNSPLHF. The chain uses TRBV12-3 or TRBV12-4 and TRBJ1-6; D is unresolved. This CDR3 contains 13 residues. V was clipped by 11 bases and J by 5 bases, with 13 bases between them.

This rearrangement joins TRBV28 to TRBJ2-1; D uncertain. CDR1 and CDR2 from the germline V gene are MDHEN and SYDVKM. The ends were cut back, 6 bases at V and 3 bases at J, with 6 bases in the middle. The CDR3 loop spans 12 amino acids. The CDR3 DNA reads TGTGCCAGCAGGCCAAACTACAATGAGCAGTTCTTC. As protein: CASRPNYNEQFF. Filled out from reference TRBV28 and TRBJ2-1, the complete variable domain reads DVKVTQSSRYLVKRTGEKVFLECVQDMDHENMFWYRQDPGLGLRLIYFSYDVKMKEKGDIPEGYSVSREKKERFSLILESASTNQTSMYLCASRPNYNEQFFGPGTRLTVL.

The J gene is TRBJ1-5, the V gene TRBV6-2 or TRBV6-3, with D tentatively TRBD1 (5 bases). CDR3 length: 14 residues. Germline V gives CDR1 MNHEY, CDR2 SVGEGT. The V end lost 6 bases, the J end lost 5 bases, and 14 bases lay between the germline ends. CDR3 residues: CASSRDLEYQPQHF. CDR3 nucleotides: TGTGCCAGCAGCCGGGACTTGGAGTATCAGCCCCAGCATTTT.

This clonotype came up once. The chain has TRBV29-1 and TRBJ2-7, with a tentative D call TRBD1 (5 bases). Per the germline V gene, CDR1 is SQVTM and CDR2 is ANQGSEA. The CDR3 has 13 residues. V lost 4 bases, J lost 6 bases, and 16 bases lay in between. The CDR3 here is CSVGGRVYSEQYF. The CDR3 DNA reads TGCAGCGTTGGGGGCAGGGTATACAGCGAGCAGTACTTC.

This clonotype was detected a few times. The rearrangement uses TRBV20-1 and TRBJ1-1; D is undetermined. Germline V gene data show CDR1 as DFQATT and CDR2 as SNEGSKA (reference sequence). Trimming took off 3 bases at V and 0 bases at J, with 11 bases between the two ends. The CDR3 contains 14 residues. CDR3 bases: TGCAGTGCTAGTATGGGAGGATTGAACACTGAAGCTTTCTTT. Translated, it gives CSASMGGLNTEAFF.

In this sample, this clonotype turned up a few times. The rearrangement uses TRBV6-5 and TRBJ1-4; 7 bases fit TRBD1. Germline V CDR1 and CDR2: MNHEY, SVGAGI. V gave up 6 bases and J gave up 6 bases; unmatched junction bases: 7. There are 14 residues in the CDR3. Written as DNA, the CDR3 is TGTGCCAGCAGGCGACAGGGCTCGCATGAAAAACTGTTTTTT. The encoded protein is CASRRQGSHEKLFF.

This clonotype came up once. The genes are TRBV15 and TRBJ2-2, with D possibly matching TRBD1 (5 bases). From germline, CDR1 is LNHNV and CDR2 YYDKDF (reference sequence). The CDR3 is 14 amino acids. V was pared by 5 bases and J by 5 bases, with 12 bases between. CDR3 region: CATSDSGWTGELFF. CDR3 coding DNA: TGTGCCACCAGCGACAGTGGATGGACCGGGGAGCTGTTTTTT.

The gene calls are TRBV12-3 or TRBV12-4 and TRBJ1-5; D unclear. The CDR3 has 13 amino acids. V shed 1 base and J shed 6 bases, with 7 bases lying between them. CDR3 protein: CASSLGRIQPQHF. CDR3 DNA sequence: TGTGCCAGCAGTTTAGGCAGAATTCAGCCCCAGCATTTT.

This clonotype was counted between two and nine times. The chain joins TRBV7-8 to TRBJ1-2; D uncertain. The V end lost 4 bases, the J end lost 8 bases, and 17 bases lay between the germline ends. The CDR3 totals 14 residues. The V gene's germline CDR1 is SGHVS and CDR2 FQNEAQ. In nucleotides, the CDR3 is TGTGCCAGCAGCTCTTGGACGGTCCTAACCGGCTACACCTTC. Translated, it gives CASSSWTVLTGYTF. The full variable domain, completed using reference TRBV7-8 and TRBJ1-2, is GAGVSQSPRYKVAKRGQDVALRCDPISGHVSLFWYQQALGQGPEFLTYFQNEAQLDKSGLPSDRFFAERPEGSVSTLKIQRTQQEDSAVYLCASSSWTVLTGYTFGSGTRLTVV.

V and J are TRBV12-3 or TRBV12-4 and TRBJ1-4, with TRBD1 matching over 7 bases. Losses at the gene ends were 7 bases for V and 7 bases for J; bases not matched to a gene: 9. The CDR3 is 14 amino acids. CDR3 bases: TGTGCCAGCACCCTCGCACGGGACAGTGAAAAACTGTTTTTT. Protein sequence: CASTLARDSEKLFF.

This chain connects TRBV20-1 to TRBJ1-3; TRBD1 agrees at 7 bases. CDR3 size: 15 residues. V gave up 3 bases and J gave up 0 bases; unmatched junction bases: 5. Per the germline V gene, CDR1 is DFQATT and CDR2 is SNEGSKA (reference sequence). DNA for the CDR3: TGCAGTGCTAGCCGGGACAGAGACTCTGGAAACACCATATATTTT. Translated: CSASRDRDSGNTIYF.

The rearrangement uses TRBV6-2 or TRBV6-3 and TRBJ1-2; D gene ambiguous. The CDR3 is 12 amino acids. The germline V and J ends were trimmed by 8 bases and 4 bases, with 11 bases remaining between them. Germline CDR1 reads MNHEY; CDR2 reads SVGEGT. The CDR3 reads CASGRAFYGYTF. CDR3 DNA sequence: TGTGCCAGCGGCCGGGCCTTCTATGGCTACACCTTC.

The CDR3 sequence: CASSYSASGIYEQYF. CDR3 in DNA: TGTGCCAGCAGTTACTCGGCTAGCGGGATCTACGAGCAGTACTTC. This rearrangement joins TRBV6-5 to TRBJ2-7; 9 bases match TRBD2. The CDR3 has 15 residues. The trim removed 0 bases at V and 3 bases at J, leaving 3 bases unmatched. The V gene's germline CDR1 is MNHEY and CDR2 SVGAGI.